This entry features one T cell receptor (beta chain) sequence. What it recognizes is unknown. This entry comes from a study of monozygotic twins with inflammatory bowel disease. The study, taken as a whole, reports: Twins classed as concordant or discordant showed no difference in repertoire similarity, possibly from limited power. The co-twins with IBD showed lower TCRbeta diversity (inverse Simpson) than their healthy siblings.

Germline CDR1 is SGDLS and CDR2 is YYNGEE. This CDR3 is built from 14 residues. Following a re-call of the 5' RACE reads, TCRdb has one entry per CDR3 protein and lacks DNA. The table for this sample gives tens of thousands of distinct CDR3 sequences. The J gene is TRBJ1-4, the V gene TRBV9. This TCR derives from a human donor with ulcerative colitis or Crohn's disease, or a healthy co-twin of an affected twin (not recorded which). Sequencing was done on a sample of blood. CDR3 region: CASVFHATNEKLFF.